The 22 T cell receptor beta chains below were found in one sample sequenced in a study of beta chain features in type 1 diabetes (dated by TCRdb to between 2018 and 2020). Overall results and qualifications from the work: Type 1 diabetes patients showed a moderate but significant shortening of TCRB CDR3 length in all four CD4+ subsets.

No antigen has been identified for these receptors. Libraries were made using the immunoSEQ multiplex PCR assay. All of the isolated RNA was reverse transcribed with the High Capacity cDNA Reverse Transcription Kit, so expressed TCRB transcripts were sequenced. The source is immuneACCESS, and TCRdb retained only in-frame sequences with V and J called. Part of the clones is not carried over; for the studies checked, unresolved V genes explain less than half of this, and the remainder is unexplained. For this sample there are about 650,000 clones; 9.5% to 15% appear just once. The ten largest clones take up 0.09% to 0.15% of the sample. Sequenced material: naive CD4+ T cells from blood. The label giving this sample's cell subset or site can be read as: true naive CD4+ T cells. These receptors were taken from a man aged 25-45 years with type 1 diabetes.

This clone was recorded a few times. CDR3 in amino acids: CASTKTAYNEQFF. In DNA form, the CDR3 reads TGTGCCAGCACCAAGACAGCCTACAATGAGCAGTTCTTC. The rearrangement joins TRBV28 to TRBJ2-1; TRBD1 might be the D (5 bases). The V end was cut by 7 bases, the J end by 2 bases, with 9 bases between. The CDR3 has 13 amino acids. Germline-derived CDR1 and CDR2 are MDHEN and SYDVKM.

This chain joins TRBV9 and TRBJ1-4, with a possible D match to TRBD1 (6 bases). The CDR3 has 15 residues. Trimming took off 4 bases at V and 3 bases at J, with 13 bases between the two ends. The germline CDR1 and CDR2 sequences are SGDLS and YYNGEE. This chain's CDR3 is CASSIRQDSNEKLFF. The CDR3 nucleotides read TGTGCCAGCAGCATCAGACAGGATTCTAATGAAAAACTGTTTTTT.

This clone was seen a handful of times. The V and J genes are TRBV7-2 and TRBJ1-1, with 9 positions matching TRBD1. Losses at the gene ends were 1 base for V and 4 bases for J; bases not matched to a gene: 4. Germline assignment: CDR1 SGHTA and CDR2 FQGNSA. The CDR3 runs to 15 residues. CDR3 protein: CASSLGWGQGTEAFF. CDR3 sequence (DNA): TGTGCCAGCAGCTTAGGGTGGGGACAGGGCACTGAAGCTTTCTTT.

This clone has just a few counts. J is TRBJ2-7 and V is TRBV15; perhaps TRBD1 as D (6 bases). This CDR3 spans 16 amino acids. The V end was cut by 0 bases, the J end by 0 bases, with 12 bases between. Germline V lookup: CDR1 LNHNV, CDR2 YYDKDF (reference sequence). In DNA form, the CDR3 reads TGTGCCACCAGCAGAGATGCTGGGACAACCTCCTACGAGCAGTACTTC. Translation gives CATSRDAGTTSYEQYF. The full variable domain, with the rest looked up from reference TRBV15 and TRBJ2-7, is DAMVIQNPRYQVTQFGKPVTLSCSQTLNHNVMYWYQQKSSQAPKLLFHYYDKDFNNEADTPDNFQSRRPNTSFCFLDIRSPGLGDTAMYLCATSRDAGTTSYEQYFGPGTRLTVT.

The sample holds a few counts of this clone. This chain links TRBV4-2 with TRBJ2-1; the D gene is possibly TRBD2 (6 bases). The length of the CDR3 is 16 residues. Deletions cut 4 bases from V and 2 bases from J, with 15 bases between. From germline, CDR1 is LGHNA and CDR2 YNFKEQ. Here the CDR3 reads CASSPSRGLAYNEQFF. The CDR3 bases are TGTGCCAGCAGCCCTTCTAGGGGACTCGCCTACAATGAGCAGTTCTTC.

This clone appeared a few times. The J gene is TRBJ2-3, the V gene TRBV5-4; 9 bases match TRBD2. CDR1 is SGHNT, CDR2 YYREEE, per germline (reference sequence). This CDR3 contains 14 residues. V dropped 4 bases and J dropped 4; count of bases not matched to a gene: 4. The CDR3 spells CASSRGGAADTQYF. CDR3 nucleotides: TGTGCCAGCAGCCGCGGGGGGGCCGCAGATACGCAGTATTTT.

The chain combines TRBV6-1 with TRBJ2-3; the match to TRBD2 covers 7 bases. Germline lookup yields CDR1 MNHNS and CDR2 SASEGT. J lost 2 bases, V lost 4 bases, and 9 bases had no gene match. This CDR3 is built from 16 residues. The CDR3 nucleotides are TGTGCCAGCAGTGGGAGGGGAGGACTAGTCACAGATACGCAGTATTTT. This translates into CASSGRGGLVTDTQYF.

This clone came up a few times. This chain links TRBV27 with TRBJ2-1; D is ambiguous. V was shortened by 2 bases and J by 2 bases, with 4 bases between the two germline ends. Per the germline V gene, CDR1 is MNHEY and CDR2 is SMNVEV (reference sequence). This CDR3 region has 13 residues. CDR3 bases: TGTGCCAGCAGTTTAGGGGCCTACAATGAGCAGTTCTTC. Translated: CASSLGAYNEQFF.

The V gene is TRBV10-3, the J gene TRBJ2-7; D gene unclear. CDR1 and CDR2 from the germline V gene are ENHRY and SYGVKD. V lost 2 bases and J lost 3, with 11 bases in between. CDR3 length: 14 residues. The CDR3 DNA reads TGTGCCATCAGTGAGGTGTTCGATGACTACGAGCAGTACTTC. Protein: CAISEVFDDYEQYF.

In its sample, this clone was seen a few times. CDR3 sequence: CAINPGLGANEQFF. The CDR3 bases are TGTGCCATCAACCCGGGACTAGGGGCCAATGAGCAGTTCTTC. The chain links TRBV10-3 to TRBJ2-1; 8 bases map to TRBD2. Germline V gives CDR1 ENHRY, CDR2 SYGVKD. V lost 7 bases to trimming and J lost 6 bases; unmatched junction nucleotides: 8. The CDR3 is 14 amino acids.

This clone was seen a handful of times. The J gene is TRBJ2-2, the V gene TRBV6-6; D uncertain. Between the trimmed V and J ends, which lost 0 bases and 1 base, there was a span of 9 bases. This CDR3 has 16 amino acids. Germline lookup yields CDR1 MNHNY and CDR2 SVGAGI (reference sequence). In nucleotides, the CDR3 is TGTGCCAGCAGTTACTCGTTGTTGGGGAACACCGGGGAGCTGTTTTTT. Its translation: CASSYSLLGNTGELFF.

The DNA of the CDR3 is TGTGCCAGCAGTCTCCAAAACGAGCAGTACTTC. Translated, it gives CASSLQNEQYF. The genes are TRBV28 and TRBJ2-7, with no clear D. Between the trimmed V and J ends, which lost 5 bases and 5 bases, there was a span of 7 bases. Germline CDR1 is MDHEN and CDR2 is SYDVKM. The CDR3 has 11 amino acids.

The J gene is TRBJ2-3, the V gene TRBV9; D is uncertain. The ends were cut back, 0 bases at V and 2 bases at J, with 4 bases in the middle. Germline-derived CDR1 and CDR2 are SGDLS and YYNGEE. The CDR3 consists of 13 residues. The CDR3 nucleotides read TGTGCCAGCAGCGTAGATCCCACAGATACGCAGTATTTT. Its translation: CASSVDPTDTQYF. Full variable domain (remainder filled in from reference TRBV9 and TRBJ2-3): DSGVTQTPKHLITATGQRVTLRCSPRSGDLSVYWYQQSLDQGLQFLIQYYNGEERAKGNILERFSAQQFPDLHSELNLSSLELGDSALYFCASSVDPTDTQYFGPGTRLTVL.

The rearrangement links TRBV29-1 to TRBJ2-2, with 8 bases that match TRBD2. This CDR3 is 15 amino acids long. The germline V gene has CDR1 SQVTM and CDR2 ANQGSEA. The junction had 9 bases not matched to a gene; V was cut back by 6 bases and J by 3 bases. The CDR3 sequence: CSVLAGSADTGELFF. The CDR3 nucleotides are TGCAGCGTCCTAGCGGGCTCGGCGGACACCGGGGAGCTGTTTTTT.

The CDR3 protein is CASSQNRDSVQYF. CDR3 nucleotide sequence: TGTGCCAGCAGCCAAAACCGGGACAGCGTGCAGTACTTC. V is TRBV14 and J is TRBJ2-7; 7 bases agree with TRBD1. CDR3 length: 13 residues. Trimming cost V 2 bases and J 9 bases; bases outside gene matches: 7. Per germline, CDR1 SGHDN and CDR2 FVKESK. Combining the CDR3 with reference TRBV14 and TRBJ2-7 gives the whole variable domain EAGVTQFPSHSVIEKGQTVTLRCDPISGHDNLYWYRRVMGKEIKFLLHFVKESKQDESGMPNNRFLAERTGGTYSTLKVQPAELEDSGVYFCASSQNRDSVQYFGPGTRLTVT.

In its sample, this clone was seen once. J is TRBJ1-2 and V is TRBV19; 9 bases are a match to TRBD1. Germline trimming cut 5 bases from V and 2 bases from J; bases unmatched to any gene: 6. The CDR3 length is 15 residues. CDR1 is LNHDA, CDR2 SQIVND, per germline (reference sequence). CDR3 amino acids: CASSPTGTGNYGYTF. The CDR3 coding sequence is TGTGCCAGTAGTCCAACCGGGACAGGGAACTATGGCTACACCTTC.

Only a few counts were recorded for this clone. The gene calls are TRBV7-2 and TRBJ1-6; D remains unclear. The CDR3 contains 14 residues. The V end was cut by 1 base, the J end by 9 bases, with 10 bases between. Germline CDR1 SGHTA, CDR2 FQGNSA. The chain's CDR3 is CASSLELRGSPLHF. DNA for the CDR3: TGTGCCAGCAGCTTAGAGCTTCGGGGTTCACCCCTCCACTTT.

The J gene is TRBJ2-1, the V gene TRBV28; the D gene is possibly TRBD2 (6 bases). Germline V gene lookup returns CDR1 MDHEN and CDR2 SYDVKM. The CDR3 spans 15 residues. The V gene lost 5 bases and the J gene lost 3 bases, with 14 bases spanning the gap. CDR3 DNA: TGTGCCAGCAGTCCCACTAGCCCCATCTACAATGAGCAGTTCTTC. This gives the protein CASSPTSPIYNEQFF.

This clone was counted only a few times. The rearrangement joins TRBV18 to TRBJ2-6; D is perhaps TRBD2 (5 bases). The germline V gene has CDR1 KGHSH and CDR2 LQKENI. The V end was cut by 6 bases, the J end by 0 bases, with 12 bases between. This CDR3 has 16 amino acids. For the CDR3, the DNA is TGTGCCAGCTCCCGAATGGACTCCTCTGGGGCCAACGTCCTGACTTTC. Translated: CASSRMDSSGANVLTF.

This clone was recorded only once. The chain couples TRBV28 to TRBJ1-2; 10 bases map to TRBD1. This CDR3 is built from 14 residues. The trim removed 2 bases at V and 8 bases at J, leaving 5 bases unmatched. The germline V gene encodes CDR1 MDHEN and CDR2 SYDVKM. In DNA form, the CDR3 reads TGTGCCAGCAGTTTAAGACAGGGGGCGAAAGGCTACACCTTC. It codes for CASSLRQGAKGYTF.

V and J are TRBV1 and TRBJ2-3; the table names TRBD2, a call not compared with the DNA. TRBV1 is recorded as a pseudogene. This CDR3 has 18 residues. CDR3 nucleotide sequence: TGCACCAGCAGCCAAGTAGCGGGGATAAATCAAGGCACAGATACGCAGTATTTT. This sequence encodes CTSSQVAGINQGTDTQYF.

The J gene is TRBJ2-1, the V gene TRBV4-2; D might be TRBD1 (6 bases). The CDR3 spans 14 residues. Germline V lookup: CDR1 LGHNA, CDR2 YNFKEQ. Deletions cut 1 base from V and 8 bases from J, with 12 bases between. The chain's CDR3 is CASSQVSRGDEQFF. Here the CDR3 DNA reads TGTGCCAGCAGCCAAGTGAGCAGGGGCGATGAGCAGTTCTTC.